Shown below are 27 T cell receptor beta chains from a single sample sequenced in a study of CD8+ T cells in alopecia areata. RNA was isolated and reverse transcribed to cDNA, the sequencing template. Only in-frame clones appear in the TCRdb table, and some are missing; sequencing was by immunoSEQ multiplex PCR. The sample includes about 120,000 clones, around 56% of them seen just once. The treatment: oral pan-JAK inhibitor, 5-10 mg twice daily. The sample here was CD4+ T cells sorted from blood, taken at week 4, from a patient treated with tofacitinib. The receptors derive from a human donor with alopecia areata.

V gene TRBV4-1 combines with J gene TRBJ2-1, with 11 bases fitting TRBD2. Losses at the gene ends were 1 base for V and 10 bases for J; bases not matched to a gene: 6. Per germline, CDR1 MGHRA and CDR2 YSYEKL. The CDR3 runs 15 residues. CDR3 region: CASSQGLAGNREQFF. The CDR3 DNA follows: TGCGCCAGCAGCCAAGGACTAGCGGGAAATCGGGAGCAGTTCTTC.

The gene calls are TRBV29-1 and TRBJ2-2; TRBD1 is a possible D gene (6 bases). The V end was cut by 6 bases, the J end by 1 base, with 12 bases between. The CDR3 is 14 amino acids. From germline, CDR1 is SQVTM and CDR2 ANQGSEA. The CDR3 DNA is TGCAGCGTGACGGACAGAGGGAACACCGGGGAGCTGTTTTTT. The encoded protein is CSVTDRGNTGELFF.

In its sample, this clone was seen a few times. The chain has TRBV7-8 and TRBJ1-5; maybe TRBD1 (6 bases). V was shortened by 2 bases and J by 4 bases, with 18 bases between the two germline ends. The germline gives CDR1 SGHVS, CDR2 FQNEAQ. The CDR3 runs 17 residues. Here the CDR3 DNA reads TGTGCCAGCAGCTTATTGGGCCTAGCGCAGGGGAATCAGCCCCAGCATTTT. This translates into CASSLLGLAQGNQPQHF. Combining the CDR3 with reference TRBV7-8 and TRBJ1-5 gives the whole variable domain GAGVSQSPRYKVAKRGQDVALRCDPISGHVSLFWYQQALGQGPEFLTYFQNEAQLDKSGLPSDRFFAERPEGSVSTLKIQRTQQEDSAVYLCASSLLGLAQGNQPQHFGDGTRLSIL.

The rearrangement links TRBV2 to TRBJ2-6; D may correspond to TRBD1 or TRBD2 (5 bases each). The CDR3 contains 13 residues. The V end lost 5 bases, the J end lost 8 bases, and 10 bases lay between the germline ends. Germline lookup yields CDR1 SNHLY and CDR2 FYNNEI. CDR3 DNA sequence: TGTGCCAGCAGTAGGGACGGACCCAACGTCCTGACTTTC. The encoded protein is CASSRDGPNVLTF.

The count of this clone is one. One junction end disagrees with the germline gene, perhaps due to a read error. The chain uses TRBV30 and TRBJ1-1; a weak D match, TRBD1 (6 bases). Germline V gene sequence: CDR1 GTSNPN, CDR2 SVGIG (reference sequence). The CDR3 sequence is 12 residues long. As DNA, the CDR3 is TGCCTCGGGGGGCGAAGGAACACTGAAGCTTTCTTT. It specifies CLGGRRNTEAFF.

This clone was seen more than once but under ten times. The rearrangement joins TRBV29-1 to TRBJ1-1; the D is unclear. The CDR3 totals 13 residues. Germline V gene sequence: CDR1 SQVTM, CDR2 ANQGSEA. Trimming left V 5 bases short and J 4 bases short, with 14 bases between. The CDR3 loop reads CSVCPQEGTEAFF. In DNA form, the CDR3 reads TGCAGCGTTTGCCCTCAGGAGGGCACTGAAGCTTTCTTT.

The table lists this clone with a few counts. The chain has TRBV9 and TRBJ2-3, with 10 bases identical to TRBD2. V was clipped by 1 base and J by 6 bases; unmatched bases: 8. From germline, CDR1 is SGDLS and CDR2 YYNGEE. The CDR3 contains 16 residues. CDR3 DNA: TGTGCCAGCAGCGTACAAGCGGGAGGGCCGGGGGATACGCAGTATTTT. Translated: CASSVQAGGPGDTQYF. Filled out from reference TRBV9 and TRBJ2-3, the complete variable domain reads DSGVTQTPKHLITATGQRVTLRCSPRSGDLSVYWYQQSLDQGLQFLIQYYNGEERAKGNILERFSAQQFPDLHSELNLSSLELGDSALYFCASSVQAGGPGDTQYFGPGTRLTVL.

The CDR3 DNA reads as TGCAGCGTGTCGACAGGGGGGAGCTCTGGGGCCAACGTCCTGACTTTC. Translated: CSVSTGGSSGANVLTF. The chain links TRBV29-1 to TRBJ2-6; 9 nucleotides line up with TRBD1. This CDR3 spans 16 amino acids. From germline, CDR1 is SQVTM and CDR2 ANQGSEA. Losses at the gene ends were 6 bases for V and 0 bases for J; bases not matched to a gene: 6.

In this sample, this clone turned up a few times. This chain joins TRBV5-1 and TRBJ1-1; D is perhaps TRBD1 (6 bases). The CDR3 totals 14 residues. Trimming shortened V by 1 base and J by 1 base, and 8 bases separated the two germline ends. From germline, CDR1 is SGHRS and CDR2 YFSETQ. The CDR3 DNA sequence: TGCGCCAGCAGCTTGTCAGGGGAGAACACTGAAGCTTTCTTT. Protein product: CASSLSGENTEAFF. The full variable domain, in which reference TRBV5-1 and TRBJ1-1 provide the parts outside the CDR3, is KAGVTQTPRYLIKTRGQQVTLSCSPISGHRSVSWYQQTPGQGLQFLFEYFSETQRNKGNFPGRFSGRQFSNSRSEMNVSTLELGDSALYLCASSLSGENTEAFFGQGTRLTVV.

The chain employs TRBV4-1 and TRBJ1-1, with D hard to call. V lost 4 bases and J 11 bases, leaving 14 bases between the germline ends. In germline, CDR1 is MGHRA, CDR2 YSYEKL. The CDR3 has 12 amino acids. The CDR3 region is CASSRIGLTAFF. CDR3 sequence (DNA): TGCGCCAGCAGCCGAATAGGGTTGACGGCTTTCTTT.

This clone was detected a few times. V usage is TRBV10-1 and J usage is TRBJ2-7; D is unclear. This CDR3 has 15 amino acids. CDR1 WNHNN and CDR2 SYGVQD come from the germline V gene (reference sequence). V lost 2 bases to trimming and J lost 3 bases, with 14 bases between them. CDR3 loop: CASSERMDPFYEQYF. For the CDR3, the DNA is TGCGCCAGCAGTGAGAGAATGGACCCCTTCTACGAGCAGTACTTC.

The V and J genes are TRBV7-9 and TRBJ2-1; 8 positions agree with TRBD2. This CDR3 spans 17 amino acids. From germline, CDR1 is SEHNR and CDR2 FQNEAQ (reference sequence). V gave up 10 bases and J gave up 0 bases; unmatched junction bases: 14. The CDR3 sequence: CATFGLAGIVSYNEQFF. DNA for the CDR3: TGTGCCACCTTCGGGCTAGCGGGTATAGTCTCCTACAATGAGCAGTTCTTC.

Only one count was recorded for this clone. This sequence joins TRBV4-1 and TRBJ2-1; 9 bases align to TRBD2. Trimming removed 6 bases from V and 7 bases from J; junction bases left unmatched: 4. This CDR3 contains 13 residues. Germline CDR1 and CDR2: MGHRA and YSYEKL. CDR3 sequence (DNA): TGCGCCAGCAGAGCTAGCGGGGAAAATGAGCAGTTCTTC. The encoded protein is CASRASGENEQFF.

The chain recombines TRBV23-1 with TRBJ1-1; the D gene is possibly TRBD1 (5 bases). TRBV23-1 falls under the ORF class, with uncertain function. CDR3 length: 11 residues. V lost 11 bases to trimming and J lost 2 bases, with 9 bases between them. CDR3 region: CARTFNTEAFF. CDR3 sequence (DNA): TGCGCCCGGACATTTAACACTGAAGCTTTCTTT.

This clone came up a few times. This sequence joins TRBV29-1 and TRBJ1-1; D unresolved. V was trimmed by 2 bases and J by 4 bases, leaving 8 bases between them. This CDR3 has 12 amino acids. In germline, CDR1 is SQVTM, CDR2 ANQGSEA. CDR3 DNA sequence: TGCAGCGTTGAACGCCCTGGCACTGAAGCTTTCTTT. Amino acid sequence: CSVERPGTEAFF. The full variable domain, its missing parts supplied by reference TRBV29-1 and TRBJ1-1, is SAVISQKPSRDICQRGTSLTIQCQVDSQVTMMFWYRQQPGQSLTLIATANQGSEATYESGFVIDKFPISRPNLTFSTLTVSNMSPEDSSIYLCSVERPGTEAFFGQGTRLTVV.

This clone has more than one count but fewer than ten. The chain recombines TRBV29-1 with TRBJ1-1; D might be TRBD1 (5 bases). CDR1 is SQVTM, CDR2 ANQGSEA, per germline. Trimming shortened V by 7 bases and J by 7 bases, and 22 bases separated the two germline ends. CDR3 length: 14 amino acids. The CDR3, as DNA: TGCAGCGCAAAGCAGGGAGCCCAGTGGAGTGAAGCTTTCTTT. Translating gives CSAKQGAQWSEAFF.

The chain combines TRBV6-1 with TRBJ2-4, with 12 bases matching TRBD2. Trimming removed 3 bases from V and 4 bases from J; junction bases left unmatched: 13. Germline V gives CDR1 MNHNS, CDR2 SASEGT. The CDR3 sequence is 19 residues long. CDR3 residues: CASSDPVTPSGRGKNIQYF. As DNA, the CDR3 is TGTGCCAGCAGTGACCCCGTCACTCCTAGCGGGAGGGGTAAAAACATTCAGTACTTC.

This clone came up a few times. J is TRBJ2-1 and V is TRBV7-9, with 12 bases that match TRBD1. The CDR3 totals 14 residues. Germline trimming cut 5 bases from V and 12 bases from J; bases unmatched to any gene: 8. CDR1 is SEHNR, CDR2 FQNEAQ, per germline (reference sequence). CDR3 DNA sequence: TGTGCCAGCAGCCAAGGGACAGGGGGCAGTGGGCAGTTCTTC. Protein product: CASSQGTGGSGQFF. Full variable domain (missing parts from reference TRBV7-9 and TRBJ2-1): DTGVSQNPRHKITKRGQNVTFRCDPISEHNRLYWYRQTLGQGPEFLTYFQNEAQLEKSRLLSDRFSAERPKGSFSTLEIQRTEQGDSAMYLCASSQGTGGSGQFFGPGTRLTVL.

The rearrangement joins TRBV7-9 to TRBJ2-1, with 7 bases lining up with TRBD1. CDR3 length: 13 amino acids. Germline V lookup: CDR1 SEHNR, CDR2 FQNEAQ (reference sequence). Germline trimming cut 1 base from V and 9 bases from J; bases unmatched to any gene: 3. The CDR3: CASSLGGGGEQFF. CDR3 DNA: TGTGCCAGCAGCTTAGGAGGGGGCGGTGAGCAGTTCTTC.

The chain employs TRBV2 and TRBJ2-7, with 8 bases that match TRBD2. The CDR3 is made up of 14 amino acids. J gave up 1 base and V 7 bases, and 6 bases lay outside the gene matches. Germline assignment: CDR1 SNHLY and CDR2 FYNNEI. CDR3 residues: CASTGTSDSYEQYF. CDR3 in DNA: TGTGCCAGCACCGGGACTAGTGATTCCTACGAGCAGTACTTC.

Worth noting for this clone: The identical CDR3 is also encoded by other nucleotide sequences in the sample. This chain connects TRBV30 to TRBJ2-7; the D is unclear. Per the germline V gene, CDR1 is GTSNPN and CDR2 is SVGIG (reference sequence). The CDR3 covers 11 residues. Trimming removed 0 bases from V and 4 bases from J, with 4 bases in between. The CDR3, as DNA: TGTGCCTGGAGTGTTAGGTACGAGCAGTACTTC. Its translation: CAWSVRYEQYF.

The V gene is TRBV23-1, the J gene TRBJ1-5; D uncertain. TRBV23-1 is labeled an ORF, and its function is uncertain. V lost 3 bases, J lost 0 bases, and 9 bases lay in between. This CDR3 spans 15 amino acids. The CDR3 is CASSQAVYSNQPQHF. The DNA of the CDR3 is TGCGCCAGCAGTCAGGCGGTTTATAGCAATCAGCCCCAGCATTTT.

Ten or more counts support this clone. The V gene is TRBV7-9, the J gene TRBJ1-1, with 8 bases that match TRBD1. The length of the CDR3 is 14 residues. Germline CDR1 SEHNR, CDR2 FQNEAQ (reference sequence). V lost 5 bases and J lost 5; bases outside the gene matches: 7. This CDR3 reads CASSPGTGPTEAFF. As DNA, the CDR3 is TGTGCCAGCAGCCCCGGGACAGGACCTACTGAAGCTTTCTTT.

The genes are TRBV29-1 and TRBJ2-3; TRBD2 agrees at 9 bases. V shed 0 bases and J 3 bases; nucleotides not matched to a gene: 7. Germline CDR1 is SQVTM and CDR2 is ANQGSEA. The CDR3 loop spans 16 amino acids. CDR3 coding DNA: TGCAGCGTTGAAGATCGGCGGGGGGGCGGGACAGATACGCAGTATTTT. Amino acid sequence: CSVEDRRGGGTDTQYF.

The rearrangement links TRBV7-2 to TRBJ2-5; D perhaps matches TRBD2 (5 bases). Germline CDR1 and CDR2: SGHTA and FQGNSA. This CDR3 is 13 amino acids long. Trimming took off 5 bases at V and 5 bases at J, with 12 bases between the two ends. CDR3 DNA sequence: TGTGCCAGCAGCCAGTACTGGAGGGAGACCCAGTACTTC. Its protein is CASSQYWRETQYF.

Here the CDR3 reads CASSTIGQKGTQYF. The CDR3 bases are TGTGCCAGCAGCACTATCGGGCAGAAAGGTACGCAGTATTTT. V is TRBV7-9 and J is TRBJ2-3; D remains unclear. Trimming stripped 5 bases from V and 8 bases from J, with 17 bases between. Looked up from germline, CDR1 is SEHNR and CDR2 is FQNEAQ (reference sequence). The CDR3 sequence is 14 residues long.

As to this clone: Other nucleotide sequences in the sample specify the same CDR3. J is TRBJ1-5 and V is TRBV9; tentative D call: TRBD1 (5 bases). The V gene's germline CDR1 is SGDLS and CDR2 YYNGEE. The CDR3 consists of 13 residues. Deletions cut 0 bases from V and 6 bases from J, with 7 bases between. The CDR3 spells CASSVGGVQPQHF. In nucleotides, the CDR3 is TGTGCCAGCAGCGTAGGAGGGGTTCAGCCCCAGCATTTT.